The present entry profiles one T cell receptor (beta chain) with its context. This clone was counted at least ten times. No antigen is known for it. No per-base quality is available; no much larger clone lies one base away. Library method: PCR. Reads for this sample came from an Illumina HiSeq 4000. High-throughput sequencing was used to profile the TCR beta-chain CDR3 region of every patient. As for how the authors treated the data: The researchers built a classifier to tell apart papillary thyroid cancer patients with distant metastasis, based on CDR3 differences among clinicopathological groups. The Shannon index was used to measure repertoire diversity, and the Morisita-Horn index was used to measure how similar tumor and blood repertoires were. TCRdb trimmed public reads at Q25 via fastp, called clones via MiXCR and kept in-frame beta chains. The V and J calls were determined by TCRdb, not by the authors. This sample comprises tens of thousands of clones, roughly a quarter of them detected only once. The ten largest clones represent more than 10% of the sample.

No patient had received any treatment before thyroid surgery. The study retrospectively analysed patient clinical samples collected from the early 2010s to the late 2010s using T-cell receptor beta sequencing. This specimen comes from a study of metastatic and nonmetastatic thyroid tumors (TCRdb year 2020). Describing the broader study: The researchers compared repertoires between peripheral blood samples and tumor or nodule tissue samples from patients with malignant or benign thyroid disease. General study outcomes and caveats: In both blood and tumor samples, malignant tumors were reported to have significantly higher TCR beta diversity than benign nodules.

V was cut back by 1 base and J by 2 bases, leaving a gap of 17 bases between them. The germline V gene specifies SGHDN as CDR1 and FVKESK as CDR2. The CDR3, from cysteine to phenylalanine, totals 18 residues. Only CDR3 DNA remains: 54 bases, in frame from the first base. Input material: tumor tissue. The rearrangement joined TRBV14 to TRBJ2-2; the D gene is perhaps TRBD1, from 5 matching bases. The origin of this receptor is a male donor with papillary thyroid cancer or a benign thyroid nodule (not recorded which). Some clones in this sample may be carry-over from other donors' samples. The CDR3 region: CASSQAYGVTANTGELFF. The DNA sequence is as follows: TGTGCCAGCAGCCAAGCCTACGGCGTGACAGCAAACACCGGGGAGCTGTTTTTT.